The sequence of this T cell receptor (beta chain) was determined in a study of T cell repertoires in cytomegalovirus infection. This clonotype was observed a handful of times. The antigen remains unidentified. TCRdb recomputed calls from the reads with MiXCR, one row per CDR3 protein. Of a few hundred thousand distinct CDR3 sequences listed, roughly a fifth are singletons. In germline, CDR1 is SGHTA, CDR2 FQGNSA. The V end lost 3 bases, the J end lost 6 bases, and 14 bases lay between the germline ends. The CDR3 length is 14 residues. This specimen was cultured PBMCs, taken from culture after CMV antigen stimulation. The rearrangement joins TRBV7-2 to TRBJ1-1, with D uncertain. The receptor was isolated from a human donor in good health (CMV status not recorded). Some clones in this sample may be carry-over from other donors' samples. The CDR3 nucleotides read TGTGCCAGCAGCTTCGCCACGGAGGTCCCTGAAGCTTTCTTT. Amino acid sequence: CASSFATEVPEAFF. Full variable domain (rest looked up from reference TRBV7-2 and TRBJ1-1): GAGVSQSPSNKVTEKGKDVELRCDPISGHTALYWYRQSLGQGLEFLIYFQGNSAPDKSGLPSDRFSAERTGGSVSTLTIQRTQQEDSAVYLCASSFATEVPEAFFGQGTRLTVV.